This T cell receptor beta chain was obtained from a study of cytomegalovirus exposure and HLA in healthy donors. Trimming at V came to 5 bases and at J to 3 bases, leaving 6 bases not matched to a gene. This CDR3 has 14 residues. Germline V gene data show CDR1 as SGHAT and CDR2 as FQNNGV. PCR employed 60 Vbeta and 13 Jbeta primers. Produced via immunoSEQ multiplex PCR; TCRdb's table is partial and in-frame only. The sample lists 100,000 or so clones; roughly 71% were seen once. Study-wide findings and caveats: Later genetic work tied a missense DCLRE1C variant to beta-chain V and J trimming. Accurate prediction of HLA-A and HLA-B alleles (for most subjects) was reportedly achieved from TCR beta sequences.

Remarks on this clone: Its specificity is unknown.

The rearrangement joins TRBV11-2 to TRBJ2-7, with 8 bases identical to TRBD1. Input material: PBMCs. This sequence was found in a woman aged 40 to 55 in good health and CMV-seronegative. Written as DNA, the CDR3 is TGTGCCAGCAGCCAGGGGGCGACGGGCTACGAGCAGTACTTC. Translated, it gives CASSQGATGYEQYF. Full variable domain (missing parts from reference TRBV11-2 and TRBJ2-7): EAGVAQSPRYKIIEKRQSVAFWCNPISGHATLYWYQQILGQGPKLLIQFQNNGVVDDSQLPKDRFSAERLKGVDSTLKIQPAKLEDSAVYLCASSQGATGYEQYFGPGTRLTVT.